These 8 T cell receptor beta chains share one sample of origin, sequenced in a study of regulatory T cells in long-lasting Graves disease. To make TCR beta libraries, researchers used iRepertoire HTBI primers and Arm-PCR of CDR3 regions. One entry per CDR3 protein results from TCRdb running MiXCR on the multiplex PCR reads. Seen here are roughly 380,000 distinct CDR3 sequences, 16% observed once, and the top ten hold about 27%. The time point was: newly diagnosed GD, antithyroid drugs for less than 3 months. Extracted PBMC RNA gave rise to the TCR library. These data are also associated with another study on T cells in Graves' hyperthyroidism and ophthalmopathy.

The input for sequencing was peripheral blood mononuclear cells (PBMCs), taken at new diagnosis, from a patient treated with antithyroid drugs. The receptors come from a man aged 40-50 years with Graves disease.

This clonotype was seen only a few times. The chain carries TRBV19 and TRBJ2-7; 7 positions match TRBD2. CDR1 is LNHDA and CDR2 is SQIVND in the germline V gene (reference sequence). V trimming: 1 base; J trimming: 12 bases; junction bases outside the gene matches: 9. This CDR3 has 13 residues. CDR3 DNA: TGTGCCAGTAGTATAGGGCTAGCGGCCACGCTGTACTTC. It translates to CASSIGLAATLYF.

The chain links TRBV12-3 or TRBV12-4 to TRBJ2-1, with 7 bases that match TRBD2. V lost 4 bases to trimming and J lost 0 bases; unmatched junction nucleotides: 9. The CDR3 covers 17 residues. Here the CDR3 reads CASSSETSLHSYNEQFF. The CDR3, as DNA: TGTGCCAGCAGTTCCGAGACTAGCCTGCACTCCTACAATGAGCAGTTCTTC.

At least ten counts were recorded for this clonotype. V is TRBV20-1 and J is TRBJ1-5, with 10 positions matching TRBD1. Germline CDR1 reads DFQATT; CDR2 reads SNEGSKA (reference sequence). CDR3 size: 15 residues. With V trimmed by 6 bases and J by 5 bases, 10 bases remained unmatched. This CDR3 is CSANFFDRGHQPQHF. The CDR3 DNA reads TGCAGTGCCAACTTTTTTGACAGGGGGCATCAGCCCCAGCATTTT.

This clonotype has a count of ten or more. The CDR3: CASSLDWESTDTQYF. CDR3 in DNA: TGTGCCAGCAGCTTAGACTGGGAAAGCACAGATACGCAGTATTTT. This chain joins TRBV7-2 and TRBJ2-3; no firm D call. Germline V gene sequence: CDR1 SGHTA, CDR2 FQGNSA. V shed 1 base and J shed 0 bases, with 8 bases lying between them. The CDR3 extends over 15 amino acids.

This clonotype has a count of ten or more. Written as DNA, the CDR3 is TGTGCCAGCAGCCCAGGGATCCATAGCAATCAGCCCCAGCATTTT. It specifies CASSPGIHSNQPQHF. The rearrangement joins TRBV28 to TRBJ1-5; TRBD1 might be the D (5 bases). Germline V gives CDR1 MDHEN, CDR2 SYDVKM. This CDR3 comprises 15 residues. Trimming took off 6 bases at V and 0 bases at J, with 12 bases between the two ends. Variable domain in full (rest from reference TRBV28 and TRBJ1-5): DVKVTQSSRYLVKRTGEKVFLECVQDMDHENMFWYRQDPGLGLRLIYFSYDVKMKEKGDIPEGYSVSREKKERFSLILESASTNQTSMYLCASSPGIHSNQPQHFGDGTRLSIL.

The CDR3 DNA reads as TGTGCCAGCAGCCGACGGAGGGTAACAGAAAGCGGTTTATGGGAGCTGTTTTTT. Its protein is CASSRRRVTESGLWELFF. The rearrangement joins TRBV11-2 to TRBJ2-2; D is perhaps TRBD2 (6 bases). Germline V lookup: CDR1 SGHAT, CDR2 FQNNGV. With 5 bases removed from V and 9 bases from J, the gap between germline ends came to 28 bases. The CDR3 is 18 residues long.

The table lists this clonotype with many counts. The genes are TRBV5-1 and TRBJ2-6; 7 bases line up with TRBD1. There are 18 residues in the CDR3. The J segment lost 0 bases and the V segment lost 4 bases, leaving 10 bases of the junction unmatched. Per the germline V gene, CDR1 is SGHRS and CDR2 is YFSETQ. The DNA for the CDR3 is TGCGCCAGCAGCCAGACAGGGCCCCCGGGCTCTGGGGCCAACGTCCTGACTTTC. This translates into CASSQTGPPGSGANVLTF.

This clonotype was seen more than once but under ten times. The V call is TRBV2, the J call TRBJ1-2; D is uncertain. The CDR3 is made up of 13 amino acids. Germline V gene lookup returns CDR1 SNHLY and CDR2 FYNNEI. V was shortened by 2 bases and J by 1 base, with 5 bases between the two germline ends. DNA for the CDR3: TGTGCCAGCAGTGAACAGGTTAACTATGGCTACACCTTC. Translating it yields CASSEQVNYGYTF. Looking up the rest from reference TRBV2 and TRBJ1-2 gives the full variable domain: EPEVTQTPSHQVTQMGQEVILRCVPISNHLYFYWYRQILGQKVEFLVSFYNNEISEKSEIFDDQFSVERPDGSNFTLKIRSTKLEDSAMYFCASSEQVNYGYTFGSGTRLTVV.